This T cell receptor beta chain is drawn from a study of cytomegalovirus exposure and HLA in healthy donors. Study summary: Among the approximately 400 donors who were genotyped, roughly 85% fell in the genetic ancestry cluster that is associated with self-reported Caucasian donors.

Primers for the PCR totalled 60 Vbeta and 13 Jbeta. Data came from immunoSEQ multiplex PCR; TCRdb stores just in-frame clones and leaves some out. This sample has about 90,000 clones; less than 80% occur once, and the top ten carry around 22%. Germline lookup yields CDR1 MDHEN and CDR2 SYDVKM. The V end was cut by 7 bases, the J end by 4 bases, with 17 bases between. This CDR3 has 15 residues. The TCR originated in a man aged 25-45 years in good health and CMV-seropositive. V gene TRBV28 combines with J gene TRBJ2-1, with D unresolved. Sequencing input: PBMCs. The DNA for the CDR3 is TGTGCCAGCACCCGTCCCTTGCAGGATTACAATGAGCAGTTCTTC. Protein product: CASTRPLQDYNEQFF.